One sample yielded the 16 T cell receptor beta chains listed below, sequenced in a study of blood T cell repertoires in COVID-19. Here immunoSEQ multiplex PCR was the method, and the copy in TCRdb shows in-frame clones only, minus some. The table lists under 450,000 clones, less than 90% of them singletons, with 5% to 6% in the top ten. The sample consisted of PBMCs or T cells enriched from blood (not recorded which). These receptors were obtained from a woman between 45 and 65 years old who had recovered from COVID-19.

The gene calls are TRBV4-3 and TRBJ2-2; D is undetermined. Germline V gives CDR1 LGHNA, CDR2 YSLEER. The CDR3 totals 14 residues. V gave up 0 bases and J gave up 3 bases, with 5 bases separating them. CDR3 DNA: TGCGCCAGCAGCCAAGAACCAGACACCGGGGAGCTGTTTTTT. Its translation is CASSQEPDTGELFF.

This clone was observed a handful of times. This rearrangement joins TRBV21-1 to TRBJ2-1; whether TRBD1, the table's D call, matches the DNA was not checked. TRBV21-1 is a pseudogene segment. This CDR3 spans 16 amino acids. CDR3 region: CASSKESEGHYNEQFF. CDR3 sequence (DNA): TGTGCCAGCAGCAAAGAGTCTGAGGGACACTACAATGAGCAGTTCTTC.

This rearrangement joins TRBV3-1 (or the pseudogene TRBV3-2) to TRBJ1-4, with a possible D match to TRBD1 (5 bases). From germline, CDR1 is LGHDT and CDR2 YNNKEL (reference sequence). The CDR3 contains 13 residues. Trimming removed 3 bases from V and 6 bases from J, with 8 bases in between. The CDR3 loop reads CASSHREDEKLFF. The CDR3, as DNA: TGTGCCAGCAGCCACAGGGAGGATGAAAAACTGTTTTTT.

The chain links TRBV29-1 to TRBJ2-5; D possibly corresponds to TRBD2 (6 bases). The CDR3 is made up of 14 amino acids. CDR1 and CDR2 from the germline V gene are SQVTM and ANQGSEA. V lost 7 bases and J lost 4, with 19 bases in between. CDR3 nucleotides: TGCAGCGCCCAAGTGTCGGGGGTAGGAGAGACCCAGTACTTC. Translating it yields CSAQVSGVGETQYF. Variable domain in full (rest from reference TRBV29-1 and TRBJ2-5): SAVISQKPSRDICQRGTSLTIQCQVDSQVTMMFWYRQQPGQSLTLIATANQGSEATYESGFVIDKFPISRPNLTFSTLTVSNMSPEDSSIYLCSAQVSGVGETQYFGPGTRLLVL.

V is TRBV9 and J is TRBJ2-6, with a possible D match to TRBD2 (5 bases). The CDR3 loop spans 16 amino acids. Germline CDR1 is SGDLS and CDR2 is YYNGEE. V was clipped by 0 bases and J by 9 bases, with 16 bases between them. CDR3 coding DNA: TGTGCCAGCAGCGTAGCGTCGGGAAACAACAACAACGTCCTGACTTTC. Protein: CASSVASGNNNNVLTF.

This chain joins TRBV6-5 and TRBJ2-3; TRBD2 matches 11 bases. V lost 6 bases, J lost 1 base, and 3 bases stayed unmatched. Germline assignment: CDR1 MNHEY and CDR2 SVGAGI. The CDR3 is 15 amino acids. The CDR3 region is CASSILAGGTDTQYF. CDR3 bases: TGTGCCAGCAGCATACTAGCGGGAGGCACAGATACGCAGTATTTT.

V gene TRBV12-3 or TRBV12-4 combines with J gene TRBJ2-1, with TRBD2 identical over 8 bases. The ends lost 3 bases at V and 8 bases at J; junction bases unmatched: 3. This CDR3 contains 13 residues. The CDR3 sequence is CASSFRGGYEQFF. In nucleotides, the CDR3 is TGTGCCAGCAGTTTTCGGGGGGGCTATGAGCAGTTCTTC.

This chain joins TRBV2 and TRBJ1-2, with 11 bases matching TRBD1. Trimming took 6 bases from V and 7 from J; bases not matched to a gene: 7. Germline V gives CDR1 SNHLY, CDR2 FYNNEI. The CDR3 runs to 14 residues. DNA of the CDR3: TGTGCCAGCAGCCAAGGACAGGGGGCCGGTGGCTACACCTTC. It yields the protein CASSQGQGAGGYTF.

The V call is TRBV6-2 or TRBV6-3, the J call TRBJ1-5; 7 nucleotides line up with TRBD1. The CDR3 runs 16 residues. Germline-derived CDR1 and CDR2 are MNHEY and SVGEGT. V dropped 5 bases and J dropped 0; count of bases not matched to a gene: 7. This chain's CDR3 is CASSLTGAYSNQPQHF. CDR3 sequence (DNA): TGTGCCAGCAGTCTCACAGGGGCATATAGCAATCAGCCCCAGCATTTT.

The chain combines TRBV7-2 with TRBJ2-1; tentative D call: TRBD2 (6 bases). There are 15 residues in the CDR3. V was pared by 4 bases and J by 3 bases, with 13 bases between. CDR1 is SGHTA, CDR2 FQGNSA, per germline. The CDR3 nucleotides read TGTGCCAGCAGCTGGAGGGGTTCTAACTACAATGAGCAGTTCTTC. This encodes CASSWRGSNYNEQFF.

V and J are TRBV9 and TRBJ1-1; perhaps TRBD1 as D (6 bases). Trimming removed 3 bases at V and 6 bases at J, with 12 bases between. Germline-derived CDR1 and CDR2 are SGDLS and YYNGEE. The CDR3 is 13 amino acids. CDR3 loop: CASSATGRAEAFF. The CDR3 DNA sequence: TGTGCCAGCAGCGCTACAGGGCGGGCTGAAGCTTTCTTT. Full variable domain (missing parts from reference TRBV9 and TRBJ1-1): DSGVTQTPKHLITATGQRVTLRCSPRSGDLSVYWYQQSLDQGLQFLIQYYNGEERAKGNILERFSAQQFPDLHSELNLSSLELGDSALYFCASSATGRAEAFFGQGTRLTVV.

In DNA form, the CDR3 reads TGTGCCAGTGCCCCCGAGGGAAGTGAGACAGATACGCAGTATTTT. Protein: CASAPEGSETDTQYF. The chain recombines TRBV19 with TRBJ2-3; D is possibly TRBD2 (5 bases). This CDR3 region has 15 residues. V gave up 8 bases and J gave up 3 bases, with 18 bases separating them. Germline V gene sequence: CDR1 LNHDA, CDR2 SQIVND (reference sequence). Using reference TRBV19 and TRBJ2-3 for the parts outside the CDR3, the full variable domain is DGGITQSPKYLFRKEGQNVTLSCEQNLNHDAMYWYRQDPGQGLRLIYYSQIVNDFQKGDIAEGYSVSREKKESFPLTVTSAQKNPTAFYLCASAPEGSETDTQYFGPGTRLTVL.

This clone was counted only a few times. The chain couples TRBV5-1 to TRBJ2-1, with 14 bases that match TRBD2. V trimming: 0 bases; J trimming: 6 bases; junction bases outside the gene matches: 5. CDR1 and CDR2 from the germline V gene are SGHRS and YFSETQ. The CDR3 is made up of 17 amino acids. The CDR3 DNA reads TGCGCCAGCAGCTTGGGACTAGCGGGAGGGCACCCCAATGAGCAGTTCTTC. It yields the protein CASSLGLAGGHPNEQFF.

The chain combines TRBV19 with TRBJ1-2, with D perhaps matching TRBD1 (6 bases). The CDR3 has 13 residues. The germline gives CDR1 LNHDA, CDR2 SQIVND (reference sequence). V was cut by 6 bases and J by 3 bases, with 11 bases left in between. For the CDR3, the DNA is TGTGCCAGTAGCTCACAGGGATACTATGGCTACACCTTC. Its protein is CASSSQGYYGYTF.

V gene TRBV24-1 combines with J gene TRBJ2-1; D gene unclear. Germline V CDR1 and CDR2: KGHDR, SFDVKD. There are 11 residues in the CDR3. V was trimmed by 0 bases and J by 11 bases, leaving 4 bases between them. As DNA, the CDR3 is TGTGCCACCAGTGATTTGTATAAGCAGTTCTTC. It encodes CATSDLYKQFF.

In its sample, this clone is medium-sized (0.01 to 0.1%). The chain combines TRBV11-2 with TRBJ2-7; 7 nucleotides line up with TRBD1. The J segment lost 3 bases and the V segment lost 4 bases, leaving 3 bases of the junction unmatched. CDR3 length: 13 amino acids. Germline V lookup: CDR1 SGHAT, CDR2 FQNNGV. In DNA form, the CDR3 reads TGTGCCAGCAGCTCAGGGACAGTCTACGAGCAGTACTTC. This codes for CASSSGTVYEQYF.